What follows are 32 T cell receptor beta chains derived from one specimen sequenced in a study of cytomegalovirus exposure and HLA in healthy donors. The PCR employed 60 Vbeta primers together with 13 Jbeta primers. Generated by immunoSEQ multiplex PCR, the TCRdb table keeps only in-frame clones and is missing some. The table shows 85,000 to 130,000 clones, with under 80% occurring only once. Sequencing was performed on PBMCs. The receptors originated from a man between 60 and 75 years old in good health and CMV-seronegative.

This chain links TRBV11-2 with TRBJ2-3, with 9 positions matching TRBD1. Looked up from germline, CDR1 is SGHAT and CDR2 is FQNNGV. The CDR3 covers 15 residues. The V and J ends lost 3 bases and 3 bases, in that order; junction bases with no gene match: 4. The CDR3 region is CASSLDRGITDTQYF. CDR3 coding DNA: TGTGCCAGCAGCTTGGACAGGGGAATAACAGATACGCAGTATTTT.

This clone came up once. This chain uses TRBV5-4 with TRBJ2-7; 9 bases align to TRBD2. The CDR3 sequence is 16 residues long. Germline CDR1 SGHNT, CDR2 YYREEE (reference sequence). The trim removed 4 bases at V and 2 bases at J, leaving 10 bases unmatched. The DNA of the CDR3 is TGTGCCAGCAGCAAAATAGCGGGGGCCCTAACCTACGAGCAGTACTTC. Translated: CASSKIAGALTYEQYF.

V usage is TRBV4-2 and J usage is TRBJ2-7; D not certain. The germline gives CDR1 LGHNA, CDR2 YNFKEQ. CDR3 length: 15 residues. V dropped 0 bases and J dropped 0 bases, with 9 bases sitting between them. CDR3 region: CASSQDLGGSYEQYF. CDR3 sequence (DNA): TGTGCCAGCAGCCAAGATCTTGGCGGCTCCTACGAGCAGTACTTC.

The gene calls are TRBV2 and TRBJ2-4, with 9 bases identical to TRBD1. The ends lost 4 bases at V and 2 bases at J; junction bases unmatched: 15. The length of the CDR3 is 19 residues. From germline, CDR1 is SNHLY and CDR2 FYNNEI. CDR3 region: CASSGIGTGLIWSKNIQYF. The CDR3 coding sequence is TGTGCCAGCAGTGGAATCGGGACAGGGTTGATTTGGTCCAAAAACATTCAGTACTTC.

This clone was picked up a small number of times. This chain links TRBV19 with TRBJ1-2, with D possibly TRBD1 on 6 matching bases. Deletions cut 10 bases from V and 0 bases from J, with 12 bases between. Per the germline V gene, CDR1 is LNHDA and CDR2 is SQIVND (reference sequence). The CDR3 is 13 amino acids. CDR3 sequence: CATSTGTNYGYTF. DNA of the CDR3: TGTGCCACCTCGACAGGTACTAACTATGGCTACACCTTC.

This chain uses TRBV9 with TRBJ1-4; D gene ambiguous. CDR3 length equals 14 residues. The V end lost 0 bases, the J end lost 7 bases, and 10 bases lay between the germline ends. Germline assignment: CDR1 SGDLS and CDR2 YYNGEE. CDR3 coding DNA: TGTGCCAGCAGCGTAGAAGCTCGTAGTGAAAAACTGTTTTTT. This encodes CASSVEARSEKLFF.

This rearrangement joins TRBV6-5 to TRBJ2-5, with no clear D. V lost 4 bases and J 4 bases, leaving 13 bases between the germline ends. Germline V gene data show CDR1 as MNHEY and CDR2 as SVGAGI. This CDR3 has 14 amino acids. CDR3 residues: CASSFRVGGETQYF. The CDR3 coding sequence is TGTGCCAGCAGTTTCCGGGTGGGTGGAGAGACCCAGTACTTC.

The rearrangement uses TRBV6-5 and TRBJ2-7; 10 bases agree with TRBD2. CDR3 length: 15 amino acids. V lost 5 bases, J lost 1 base, and 5 bases stayed unmatched. Per germline, CDR1 MNHEY and CDR2 SVGAGI. CDR3 nucleotide sequence: TGTGCCAGCAGTGCCCCGGGACTAGCGTCCTACGAGCAGTACTTC. It translates to CASSAPGLASYEQYF.

V gene TRBV14 combines with J gene TRBJ1-1; D may be TRBD1 (6 bases). The CDR3 sequence is 16 residues long. The germline V gene has CDR1 SGHDN and CDR2 FVKESK. V lost 4 bases and J lost 0, with 15 bases in between. CDR3 sequence (DNA): TGTGCCAGCAGCCGACGGGAGGGGGTTTTGAACACTGAAGCTTTCTTT. Translation gives CASSRREGVLNTEAFF.

V usage is TRBV6-1 and J usage is TRBJ2-7; possibly TRBD2 for D (5 bases). This CDR3 spans 13 amino acids. V lost 5 bases to trimming and J lost 3 bases, with 11 bases between them. Germline V CDR1 and CDR2: MNHNS, SASEGT. CDR3 region: CASSLDSYYEQYV. In nucleotides, the CDR3 is TGTGCCAGCAGTTTGGACTCATACTACGAGCAGTACGTC.

This chain links TRBV7-8 with TRBJ1-2; a weak D match, TRBD1 (6 bases). Germline V gives CDR1 SGHVS, CDR2 FQNEAQ. This CDR3 contains 15 residues. The V end lost 2 bases, the J end lost 4 bases, and 14 bases lay between the germline ends. CDR3 in amino acids: CASSLTGLGSYGYTF. The CDR3 bases are TGTGCCAGCAGCTTAACAGGGCTTGGTAGCTATGGCTACACCTTC. Filled out from reference TRBV7-8 and TRBJ1-2, the complete variable domain reads GAGVSQSPRYKVAKRGQDVALRCDPISGHVSLFWYQQALGQGPEFLTYFQNEAQLDKSGLPSDRFFAERPEGSVSTLKIQRTQQEDSAVYLCASSLTGLGSYGYTFGSGTRLTVV.

CDR3 loop: CASSEGQGRTGELFF. DNA of the CDR3: TGTGCCAGCTCAGAGGGACAGGGACGCACCGGGGAGCTGTTTTTT. The chain is built from TRBV18 and TRBJ2-2; 9 bases fit TRBD1. The V gene end was trimmed by 5 bases and the J gene end by 4 bases; junction bases not matched to a gene: 5. Per the germline V gene, CDR1 is KGHSH and CDR2 is LQKENI. The CDR3 covers 15 residues.

The V call is TRBV4-2, the J call TRBJ1-6; D gene uncertain. Germline V gene data show CDR1 as LGHNA and CDR2 as YNFKEQ. This CDR3 comprises 20 residues. Trimming removed 6 bases from V and 6 bases from J, with 30 bases in between. The CDR3 loop is CASRRIAPADEKGVNSPLHF. In DNA, the CDR3 is TGTGCCAGCAGACGTATAGCTCCAGCAGACGAGAAGGGAGTTAATTCACCCCTCCACTTT.

This clone turned up a few times. The same CDR3 is also encoded by other DNA sequences in this sample. The chain uses TRBV6-5 and TRBJ1-3; D not certain. V lost 6 bases and J lost 4, with 4 bases in between. Germline CDR1 reads MNHEY; CDR2 reads SVGAGI. The CDR3 has 11 amino acids. The CDR3 DNA follows: TGTGCCAGCAGCCGGGGAAACACCATATATTTT. Translation: CASSRGNTIYF.

Concerning this clone itself: The same CDR3 can be traced to other DNA sequences in this sample. The chain links TRBV7-2 to TRBJ1-5, with D possibly matching TRBD1 (6 bases). Germline assignment: CDR1 SGHTA and CDR2 FQGNSA. V was trimmed by 5 bases and J by 2 bases, leaving 10 bases between them. This CDR3 has 14 amino acids. CDR3 sequence (DNA): TGTGCCAGCAGCCCGGGGGGCGGCAATCAGCCCCAGCATTTT. Its translation is CASSPGGGNQPQHF.

The chain couples TRBV15 to TRBJ1-3; D ambiguous. Germline loops: CDR1 LNHNV, CDR2 YYDKDF (reference sequence). The CDR3 has 16 amino acids. Trimming removed 0 bases at V and 0 bases at J, with 9 bases between. The CDR3 DNA sequence: TGTGCCACCAGCAGAGATCGGAGTTCCTCTGGAAACACCATATATTTT. Translated: CATSRDRSSSGNTIYF.

The gene calls are TRBV10-3 and TRBJ1-1; 8 bases fit TRBD1. The CDR3 spans 12 residues. Germline V gene sequence: CDR1 ENHRY, CDR2 SYGVKD. Losses at the gene ends were 10 bases for V and 2 bases for J; bases not matched to a gene: 3. The CDR3 bases are TGTGCCACGGGACAGGTTAACACTGAAGCTTTCTTT. It specifies CATGQVNTEAFF.

The rearrangement uses TRBV5-6 and TRBJ1-5; 7 positions match TRBD1. J lost 8 bases, V lost 4 bases, and 9 bases had no gene match. The V gene's germline CDR1 is SGHDT and CDR2 YYEEEE. CDR3 length equals 14 residues. CDR3 sequence: CASSQWGRGKPQHF. CDR3 DNA: TGTGCCAGCAGCCAATGGGGCAGGGGGAAGCCCCAGCATTTT.

The genes are TRBV2 and TRBJ2-1; perhaps TRBD1 as D (5 bases). Looked up from germline, CDR1 is SNHLY and CDR2 is FYNNEI. The V end was cut by 5 bases, the J end by 4 bases, with 18 bases between. The CDR3 spans 16 residues. The DNA for the CDR3 is TGTGCCAGCAGTCAATTGGGGCAGGCCCTTTACAATGAGCAGTTCTTC. Translated, it gives CASSQLGQALYNEQFF.

The chain links TRBV7-2 to TRBJ1-5, with D possibly matching TRBD1 (5 bases). Germline lookup yields CDR1 SGHTA and CDR2 FQGNSA. This CDR3 is built from 13 residues. Trimming shortened V by 8 bases and J by 4 bases, and 12 bases separated the two germline ends. The CDR3 sequence is CASGKDNNQPQHF. For the CDR3, the DNA is TGTGCCAGCGGCAAGGACAATAATCAGCCCCAGCATTTT.

The chain links TRBV21-1 to TRBJ2-7; whether TRBD2, the table's D call, matches the DNA was not checked. TRBV21-1 counts as a pseudogene. CDR3 length: 16 amino acids. CDR3 DNA: TGTGCCAGCAGCCCTGAGGGCGGGGGGACACTTTACGAGCAGTACTTC. Protein sequence: CASSPEGGGTLYEQYF.

The chain recombines TRBV4-3 with TRBJ1-6, with TRBD1 matching over 10 bases. The CDR3 sequence is 15 residues long. Per germline, CDR1 LGHNA and CDR2 YSLEER. V lost 1 base, J lost 9 bases, and 3 bases stayed unmatched. The CDR3 loop is CASSQGQGAFSPLHF. CDR3 bases: TGCGCCAGCAGCCAAGGACAGGGGGCTTTTTCACCCCTCCACTTT.

The chain is built from TRBV5-4 and TRBJ2-6; 11 nucleotides agree with TRBD2. The CDR3 is 17 residues long. Unmatched junction bases numbered 5, after V lost 2 bases and J lost 4 bases. CDR1 and CDR2 from the germline V gene are SGHNT and YYREEE (reference sequence). The CDR3 protein is CASSFVAGGHGANVLTF. The CDR3 DNA sequence: TGTGCCAGCAGCTTCGTAGCGGGGGGGCACGGGGCCAACGTCCTGACTTTC.

V is TRBV2 and J is TRBJ1-5; maybe TRBD1 (6 bases). CDR3 length equals 16 residues. CDR1 is SNHLY and CDR2 is FYNNEI in the germline V gene. V was cut by 6 bases and J by 2 bases, with 17 bases left in between. The CDR3 protein is CASRTSKQGGNQPQHF. In DNA form, the CDR3 reads TGTGCCAGCAGGACCAGTAAACAGGGTGGCAATCAGCCCCAGCATTTT.

The chain recombines TRBV5-5 with TRBJ2-2; no clear D. The CDR3 extends over 15 amino acids. Germline values: CDR1 SGHKS, CDR2 YYEKEE (reference sequence). The ends were cut back, 0 bases at V and 1 base at J, with 7 bases in the middle. Here the CDR3 reads CASSLASGNTGELFF. The DNA of the CDR3 is TGTGCCAGCAGCTTGGCCTCAGGGAACACCGGGGAGCTGTTTTTT.

The V call is TRBV5-1, the J call TRBJ2-3; maybe TRBD2 (5 bases). The CDR3 runs to 15 residues. V lost 5 bases to trimming and J lost 2 bases, with 15 bases between them. Per the germline V gene, CDR1 is SGHRS and CDR2 is YFSETQ. In DNA form, the CDR3 reads TGCGCCAGCAGAGCCCCGCTTGACTACACAGATACGCAGTATTTT. Translated: CASRAPLDYTDTQYF.

V gene TRBV28 combines with J gene TRBJ1-1; D is ambiguous. The length of the CDR3 is 13 residues. CDR1 MDHEN and CDR2 SYDVKM come from the germline V gene. Trimming took 6 bases from V and 1 from J, leaving 9 bases between them. DNA of the CDR3: TGTGCCAGCAGCTCTTCTCCGAACACTGAAGCTTTCTTT. It is translated as CASSSSPNTEAFF.

By proportion, this clone is medium-sized (0.01 to 0.1%). The chain recombines TRBV4-1 with TRBJ2-1; maybe TRBD1 (6 bases). The CDR3 spans 15 residues. Per the germline V gene, CDR1 is MGHRA and CDR2 is YSYEKL. V gave up 1 base and J gave up 6 bases, with 13 bases separating them. As DNA, the CDR3 is TGCGCCAGCAGCCAAGGTCACAGGGAAGGCAATGAGCAGTTCTTC. It is translated as CASSQGHREGNEQFF.

The chain joins TRBV9 to TRBJ2-5; 9 bases map to TRBD2. This CDR3 contains 15 residues. J was trimmed by 3 bases and V by 3 bases; bases with no gene match: 6. Per the germline V gene, CDR1 is SGDLS and CDR2 is YYNGEE. This chain's CDR3 is CASSDGRGGEETQYF. The CDR3 nucleotides read TGTGCCAGCAGCGACGGGCGGGGGGGCGAAGAGACCCAGTACTTC.

The chain carries TRBV12-5 and TRBJ1-5; D uncertain. Trimming stripped 3 bases from V and 2 bases from J, with 8 bases between. CDR1 is LGHNT, CDR2 FRNRAP, per germline. The CDR3 has 14 amino acids. The CDR3 protein is CASGFLGGNQPQHF. CDR3 DNA sequence: TGTGCTAGTGGTTTTCTAGGAGGCAATCAGCCCCAGCATTTT.

This chain links TRBV5-8 with TRBJ2-7; 7 positions match TRBD1. V lost 0 bases and J lost 7; bases outside the gene matches: 7. CDR1 is SGHTS and CDR2 is YDEGEE in the germline V gene. This CDR3 is built from 14 residues. For the CDR3, the DNA is TGTGCCAGCAGCTTGGGAGACAGGGCCGGGGAGCAGTACGTC. Translated: CASSLGDRAGEQYV.

The gene calls are TRBV6-1 and TRBJ2-7; D perhaps matches TRBD1 (6 bases). The length of the CDR3 is 15 residues. Trimming left V 5 bases short and J 3 bases short, with 17 bases between. Looked up from germline, CDR1 is MNHNS and CDR2 is SASEGT. DNA for the CDR3: TGTGCCAGCAGTCCCCCCGGGACAAGTTTCTACGAGCAGTACTTC. It yields the protein CASSPPGTSFYEQYF.